Reported below is one TCR beta chain. The CDR3 loop spans 13 amino acids. The V gene's germline CDR1 is SNHLY and CDR2 FYNNEI. V was cut by 8 bases and J by 3 bases, with 14 bases left in between. This specimen comes from a study of blood T cell repertoires in COVID-19. Background on the study: Both acute and convalescent COVID-19 samples were obtained from the United States, Italy and Spain. The cDNA or gDNA used as material had been derived from T cells, B-cell-depleted T cells, or PBMCs.

Assay used: immunoSEQ multiplex PCR; TCRdb lists only in-frame clones, some missing. The table shows 50,000 to 55,000 clones, with 89% occurring only once. The V call is TRBV2, the J call TRBJ2-7; TRBD1 is a possible D gene (7 bases). The TCR was taken from a man between 60 and 75 years old with active COVID-19. The specimen sequenced was peripheral blood. The CDR3 region is CASGGQGVYEQYF. CDR3 sequence (DNA): TGTGCCAGCGGGGGGCAGGGGGTCTACGAGCAGTACTTC.